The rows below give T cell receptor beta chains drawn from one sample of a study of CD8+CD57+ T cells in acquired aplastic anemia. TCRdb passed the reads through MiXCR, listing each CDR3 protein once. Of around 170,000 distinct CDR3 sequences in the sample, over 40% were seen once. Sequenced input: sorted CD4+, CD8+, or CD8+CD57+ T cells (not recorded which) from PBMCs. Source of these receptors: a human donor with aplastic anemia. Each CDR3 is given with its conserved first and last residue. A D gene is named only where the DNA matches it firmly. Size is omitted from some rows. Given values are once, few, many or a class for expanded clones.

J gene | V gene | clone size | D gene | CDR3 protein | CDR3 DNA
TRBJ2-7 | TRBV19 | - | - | CASSIGGTSYEQYF | TGTGCCAGTAGTATTGGGGGTACCTCCTACGAGCAGTACTTC
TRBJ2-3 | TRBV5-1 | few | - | CASGQRTGSAGDTQYF | TGCGCCAGCGGCCAGAGGACAGGTTCGGCGGGGGATACGCAGTATTTT
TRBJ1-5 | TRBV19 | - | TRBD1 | CASSNGQGGVQPQHF | TGTGCCAGTTCTAACGGACAGGGTGGAGTACAGCCCCAGCATTTT
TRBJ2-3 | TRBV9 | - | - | CASGSDTQYF | TGTGCCAGCGGGTCAGATACGCAGTATTTT
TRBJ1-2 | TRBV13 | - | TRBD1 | CASSPSQGQGLTGYTF | TGTGCCAGCAGCCCGTCACAGGGACAGGGGCTAACGGGCTACACCTTC
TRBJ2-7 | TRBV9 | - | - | CASSILYDREDNEQYF | TGTGCCAGTAGTATCCTATACGACAGGGAGGACAACGAGCAGTACTTC
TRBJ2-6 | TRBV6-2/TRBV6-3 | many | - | CASSYSPSPPGANVLTF | TGTGCCAGCAGTTACTCTCCCTCTCCGCCTGGGGCCAACGTCCTGACTTTC
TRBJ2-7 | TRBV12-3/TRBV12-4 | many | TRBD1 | CASSLGSTGTYEQYF | TGTGCCAGCAGTTTGGGATCGACAGGGACGTACGAGCAGTACTTC
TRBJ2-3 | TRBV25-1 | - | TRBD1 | CASSEYGTGRIPDTQYF | TGTGCCAGCAGTGAATATGGGACAGGCCGAATACCAGATACGCAGTATTTT
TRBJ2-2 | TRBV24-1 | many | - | CATSDFTGELFF | TGTGCCACCAGTGACTTCACCGGGGAGCTGTTTTTT
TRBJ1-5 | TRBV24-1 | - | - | CATGLGDQPQHF | TGTGCCACCGGGTTGGGGGATCAGCCCCAGCATTTT
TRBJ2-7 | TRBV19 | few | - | CASEVREQYF | TGTGCCAGTGAGGTCCGCGAGCAGTACTTC
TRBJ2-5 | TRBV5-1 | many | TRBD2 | CASSLGLAGVETQYF | TGCGCCAGCAGCTTGGGACTAGCGGGAGTCGAGACCCAGTACTTC
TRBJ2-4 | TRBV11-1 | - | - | CASSSKSGAKNIQYF | TGTGCCAGCAGCTCGAAGTCAGGGGCCAAAAACATTCAGTACTTC
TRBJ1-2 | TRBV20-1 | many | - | CSANPNYGYTF | TGCAGTGCTAACCCTAACTATGGCTACACCTTC